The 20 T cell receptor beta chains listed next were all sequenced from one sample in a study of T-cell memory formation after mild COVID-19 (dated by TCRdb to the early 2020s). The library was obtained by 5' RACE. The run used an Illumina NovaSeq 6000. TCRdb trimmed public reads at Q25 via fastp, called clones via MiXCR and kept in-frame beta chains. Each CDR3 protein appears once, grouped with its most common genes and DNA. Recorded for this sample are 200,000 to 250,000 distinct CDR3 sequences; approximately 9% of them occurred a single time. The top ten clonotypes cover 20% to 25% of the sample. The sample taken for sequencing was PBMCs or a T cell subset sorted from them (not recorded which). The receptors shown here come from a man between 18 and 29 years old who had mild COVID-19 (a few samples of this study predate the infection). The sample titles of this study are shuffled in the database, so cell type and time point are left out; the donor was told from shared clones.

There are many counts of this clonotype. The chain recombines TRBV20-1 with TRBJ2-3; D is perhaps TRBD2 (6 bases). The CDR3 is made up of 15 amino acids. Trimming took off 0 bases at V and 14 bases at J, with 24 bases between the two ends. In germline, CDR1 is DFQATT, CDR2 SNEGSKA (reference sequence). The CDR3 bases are TGCAGTGCTAGAGATCACCTAGCGTCCTCAGCCGGTCCGTATTTT. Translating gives CSARDHLASSAGPYF.

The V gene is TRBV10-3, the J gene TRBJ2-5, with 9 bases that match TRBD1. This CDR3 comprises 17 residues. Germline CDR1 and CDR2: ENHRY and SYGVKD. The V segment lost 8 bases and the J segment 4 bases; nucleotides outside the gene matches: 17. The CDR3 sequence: CAIYPLFQTGGPETQYF. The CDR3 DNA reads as TGTGCCATCTATCCACTGTTTCAGACAGGGGGTCCAGAGACCCAGTACTTC.

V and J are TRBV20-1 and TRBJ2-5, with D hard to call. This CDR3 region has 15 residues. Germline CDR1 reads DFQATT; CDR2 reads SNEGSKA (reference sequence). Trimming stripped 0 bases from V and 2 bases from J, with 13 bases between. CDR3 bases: TGCAGTGCTAGAGACCCATATGGCTCACAAGAGACCCAGTACTTC. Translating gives CSARDPYGSQETQYF.

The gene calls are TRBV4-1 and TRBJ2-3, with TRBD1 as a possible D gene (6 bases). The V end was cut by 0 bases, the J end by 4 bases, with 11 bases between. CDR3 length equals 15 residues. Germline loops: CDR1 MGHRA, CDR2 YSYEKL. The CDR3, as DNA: TGCGCCAGCAGCCAAGAGGTAACAGGGCCAGATACGCAGTATTTT. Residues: CASSQEVTGPDTQYF.

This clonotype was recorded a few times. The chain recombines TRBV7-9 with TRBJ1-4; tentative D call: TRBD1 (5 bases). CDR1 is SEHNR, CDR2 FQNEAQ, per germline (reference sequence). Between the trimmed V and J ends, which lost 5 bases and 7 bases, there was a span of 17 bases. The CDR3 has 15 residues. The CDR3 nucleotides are TGTGCCAGCAGCCTCGACAGTGATCGTAGTGAAAAACTGTTTTTT. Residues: CASSLDSDRSEKLFF.

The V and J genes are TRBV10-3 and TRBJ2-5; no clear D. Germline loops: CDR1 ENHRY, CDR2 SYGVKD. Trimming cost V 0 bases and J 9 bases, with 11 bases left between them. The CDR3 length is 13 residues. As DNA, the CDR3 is TGTGCCATCAGTGAGTCAAGTGATGGGTCCCAGTACTTC. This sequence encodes CAISESSDGSQYF.

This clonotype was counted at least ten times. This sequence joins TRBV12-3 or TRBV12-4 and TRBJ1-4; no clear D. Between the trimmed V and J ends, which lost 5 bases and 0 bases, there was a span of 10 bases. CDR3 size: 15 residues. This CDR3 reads CASSLNSATNEKLFF. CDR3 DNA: TGTGCCAGCAGTCTTAACTCGGCAACTAATGAAAAACTGTTTTTT.

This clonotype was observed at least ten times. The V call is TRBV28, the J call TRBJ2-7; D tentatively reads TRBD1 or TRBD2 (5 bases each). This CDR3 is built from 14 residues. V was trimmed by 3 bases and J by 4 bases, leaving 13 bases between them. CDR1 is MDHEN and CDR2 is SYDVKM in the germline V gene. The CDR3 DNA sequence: TGTGCCAGCAGTTTTCCCGGGACCGCGTACGAGCAGTACTTC. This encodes CASSFPGTAYEQYF. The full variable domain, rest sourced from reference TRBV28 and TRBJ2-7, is DVKVTQSSRYLVKRTGEKVFLECVQDMDHENMFWYRQDPGLGLRLIYFSYDVKMKEKGDIPEGYSVSREKKERFSLILESASTNQTSMYLCASSFPGTAYEQYFGPGTRLTVT.

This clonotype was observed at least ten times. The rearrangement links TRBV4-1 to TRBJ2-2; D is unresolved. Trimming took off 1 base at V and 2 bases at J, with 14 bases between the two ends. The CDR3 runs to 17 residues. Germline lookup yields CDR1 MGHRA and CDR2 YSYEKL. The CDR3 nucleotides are TGCGCCAGCAGCCAAGTCTTCGTCATACCTAACACCGGGGAGCTGTTTTTT. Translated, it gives CASSQVFVIPNTGELFF.

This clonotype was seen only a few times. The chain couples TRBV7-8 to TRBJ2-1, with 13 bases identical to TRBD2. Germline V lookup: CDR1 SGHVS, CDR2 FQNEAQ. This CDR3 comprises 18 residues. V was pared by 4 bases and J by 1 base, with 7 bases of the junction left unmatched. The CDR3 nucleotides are TGTGCCAGCAGCTCGCGGACTAGCGGGGGAGTATCCTACAATGAGCAGTTCTTC. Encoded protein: CASSSRTSGGVSYNEQFF.

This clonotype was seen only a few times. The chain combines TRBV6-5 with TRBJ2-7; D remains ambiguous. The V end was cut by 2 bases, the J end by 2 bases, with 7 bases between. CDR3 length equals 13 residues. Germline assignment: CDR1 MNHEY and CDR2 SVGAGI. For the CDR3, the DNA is TGTGCCAGCAGTTACGGGGTCCCCTACGAGCAGTACTTC. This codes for CASSYGVPYEQYF.

The CDR3 DNA reads TGCGCCAGCAGCCAAGATCTAGCGGGGGACCTAGGGCAGTTCTTC. Its translation: CASSQDLAGDLGQFF. V gene TRBV4-3 combines with J gene TRBJ2-1; TRBD2 matches at 10 bases. There are 15 residues in the CDR3. V lost 0 bases and J lost 12; bases outside the gene matches: 8. Germline assignment: CDR1 LGHNA and CDR2 YSLEER.

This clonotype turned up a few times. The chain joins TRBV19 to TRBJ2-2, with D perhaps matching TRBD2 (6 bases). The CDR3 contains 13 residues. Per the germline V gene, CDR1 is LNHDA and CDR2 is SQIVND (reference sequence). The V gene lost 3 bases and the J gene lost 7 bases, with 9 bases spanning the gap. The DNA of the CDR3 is TGTGCCAGTAGTATTCGGGGGAGCGGGGAGCTGTTTTTT. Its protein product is CASSIRGSGELFF.

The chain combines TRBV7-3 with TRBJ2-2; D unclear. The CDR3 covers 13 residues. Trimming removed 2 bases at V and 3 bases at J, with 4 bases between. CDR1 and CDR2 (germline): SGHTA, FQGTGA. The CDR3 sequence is CASSLAYTGELFF. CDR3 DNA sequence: TGTGCCAGCAGCTTAGCCTACACCGGGGAGCTGTTTTTT.

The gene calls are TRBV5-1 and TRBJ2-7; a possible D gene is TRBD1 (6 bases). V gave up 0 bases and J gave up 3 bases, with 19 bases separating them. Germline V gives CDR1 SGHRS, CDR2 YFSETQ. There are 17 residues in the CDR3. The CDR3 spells CASSLATGHGIHYEQYF. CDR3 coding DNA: TGCGCCAGCAGCTTGGCTACGGGACACGGAATACACTACGAGCAGTACTTC.

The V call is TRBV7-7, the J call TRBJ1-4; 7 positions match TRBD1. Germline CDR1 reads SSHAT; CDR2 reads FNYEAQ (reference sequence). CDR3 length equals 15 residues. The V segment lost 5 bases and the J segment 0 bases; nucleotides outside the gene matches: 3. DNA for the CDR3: TGTGCCAGCAGCGTAACAGGGGCAACTAATGAAAAACTGTTTTTT. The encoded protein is CASSVTGATNEKLFF.

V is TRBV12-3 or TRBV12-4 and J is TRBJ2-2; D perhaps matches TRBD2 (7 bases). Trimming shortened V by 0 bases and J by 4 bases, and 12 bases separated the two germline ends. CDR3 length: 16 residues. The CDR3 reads CASSLAGGLLTGELFF. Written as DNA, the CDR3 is TGTGCCAGCAGTTTAGCGGGGGGGCTACTCACCGGGGAGCTGTTTTTT.

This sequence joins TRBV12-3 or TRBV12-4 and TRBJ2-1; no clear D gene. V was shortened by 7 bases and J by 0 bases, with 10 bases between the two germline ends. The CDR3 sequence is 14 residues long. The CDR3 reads CASTSMNSYNEQFF. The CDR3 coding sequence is TGTGCCAGCACCTCTATGAACTCCTACAATGAGCAGTTCTTC.

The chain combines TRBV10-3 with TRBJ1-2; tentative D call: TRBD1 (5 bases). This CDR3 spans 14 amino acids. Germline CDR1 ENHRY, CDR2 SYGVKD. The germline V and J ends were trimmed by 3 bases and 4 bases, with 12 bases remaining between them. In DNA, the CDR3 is TGTGCCATCAGTGATGGGGGAAGGGGCTATGGCTACACCTTC. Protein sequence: CAISDGGRGYGYTF.

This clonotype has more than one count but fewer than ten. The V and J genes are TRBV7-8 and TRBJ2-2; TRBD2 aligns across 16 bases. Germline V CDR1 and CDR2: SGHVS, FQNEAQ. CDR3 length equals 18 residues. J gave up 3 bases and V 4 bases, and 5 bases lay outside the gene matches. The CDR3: CASSSTGLAGGYTGELFF. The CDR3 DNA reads TGTGCCAGCAGCTCGACGGGACTAGCGGGGGGGTACACCGGGGAGCTGTTTTTT.